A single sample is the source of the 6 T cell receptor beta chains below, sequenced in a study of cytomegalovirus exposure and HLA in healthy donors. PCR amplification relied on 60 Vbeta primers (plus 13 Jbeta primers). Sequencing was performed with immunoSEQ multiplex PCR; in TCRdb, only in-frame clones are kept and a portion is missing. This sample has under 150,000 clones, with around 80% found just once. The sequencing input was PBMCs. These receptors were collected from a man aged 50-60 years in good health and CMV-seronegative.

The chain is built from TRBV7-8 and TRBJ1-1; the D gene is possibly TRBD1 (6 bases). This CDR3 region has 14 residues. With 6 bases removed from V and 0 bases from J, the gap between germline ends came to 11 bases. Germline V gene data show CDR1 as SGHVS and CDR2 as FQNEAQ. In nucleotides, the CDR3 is TGTGCCAGCAGTCCAGACAGGATGAACACTGAAGCTTTCTTT. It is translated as CASSPDRMNTEAFF. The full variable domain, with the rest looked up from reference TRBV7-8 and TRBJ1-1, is GAGVSQSPRYKVAKRGQDVALRCDPISGHVSLFWYQQALGQGPEFLTYFQNEAQLDKSGLPSDRFFAERPEGSVSTLKIQRTQQEDSAVYLCASSPDRMNTEAFFGQGTRLTVV.

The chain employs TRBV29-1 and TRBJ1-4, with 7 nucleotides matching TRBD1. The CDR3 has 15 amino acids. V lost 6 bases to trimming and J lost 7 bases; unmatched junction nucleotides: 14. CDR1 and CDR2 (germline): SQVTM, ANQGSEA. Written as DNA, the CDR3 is TGCAGCGTGGGCGACGAGAGGGGGCGCGGTGAAAAACTGTTTTTT. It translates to CSVGDERGRGEKLFF.

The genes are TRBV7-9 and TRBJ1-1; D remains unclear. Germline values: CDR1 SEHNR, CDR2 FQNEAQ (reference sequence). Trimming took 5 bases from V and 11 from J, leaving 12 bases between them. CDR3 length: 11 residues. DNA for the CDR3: TGTGCCAGCAGCGAACAGCGGCAGGCTTTCTTT. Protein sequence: CASSEQRQAFF.

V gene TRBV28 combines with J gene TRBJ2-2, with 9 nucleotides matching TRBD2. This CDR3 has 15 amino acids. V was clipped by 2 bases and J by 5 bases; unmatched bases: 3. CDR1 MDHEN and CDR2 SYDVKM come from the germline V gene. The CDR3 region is CASSLPSGGTGELFF. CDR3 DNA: TGTGCCAGCAGTTTACCCAGCGGGGGGACCGGGGAGCTGTTTTTT.

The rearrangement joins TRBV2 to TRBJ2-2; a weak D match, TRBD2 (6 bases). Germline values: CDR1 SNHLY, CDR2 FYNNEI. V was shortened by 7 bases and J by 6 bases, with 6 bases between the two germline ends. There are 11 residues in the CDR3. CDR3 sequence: CASTGAGELFF. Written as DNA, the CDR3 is TGTGCCAGCACGGGGGCCGGGGAGCTGTTTTTT.

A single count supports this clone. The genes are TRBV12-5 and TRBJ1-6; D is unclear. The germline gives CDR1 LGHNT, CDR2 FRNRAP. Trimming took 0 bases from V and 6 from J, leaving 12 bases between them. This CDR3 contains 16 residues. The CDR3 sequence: CASGLVVSVSNSPLHF. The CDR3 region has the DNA TGTGCTAGTGGTTTGGTAGTCTCAGTCAGTAATTCACCCCTCCACTTT. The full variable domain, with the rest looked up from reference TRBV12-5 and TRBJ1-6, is DARVTQTPRHKVTEMGQEVTMRCQPILGHNTVFWYRQTMMQGLELLAYFRNRAPLDDSGMPKDRFSAEMPDATLATLKIQPSEPRDSAVYFCASGLVVSVSNSPLHFGNGTRLTVT.